These 16 T cell receptor beta chains share one sample of origin, sequenced in a study of blood T cell repertoires in COVID-19. Measured with immunoSEQ multiplex PCR; TCRdb has only the in-frame clones, and not every one. The sample has roughly 120,000 clones, approximately 80% seen once. Sequencing was performed on peripheral blood. These receptors were taken from a man aged 70 or older with acute or convalescent COVID-19.

This chain's CDR3 is CASSYDRTGVIDTQYF. CDR3 bases: TGTGCCAGCAGTTACGATCGAACAGGGGTCATAGATACGCAGTATTTT. This chain uses TRBV6-2 or TRBV6-3 with TRBJ2-3, with 7 bases fitting TRBD1. Germline trimming cut 2 bases from V and 5 bases from J; bases unmatched to any gene: 10. The CDR3 consists of 16 residues. CDR1 and CDR2 (germline): MNHEY, SVGEGT.

This clone has more than one count but fewer than ten. The chain has TRBV5-4 and TRBJ2-7; 7 bases map to TRBD1. Germline-derived CDR1 and CDR2 are SGHNT and YYREEE (reference sequence). This CDR3 has 16 amino acids. V gave up 0 bases and J gave up 2 bases; unmatched junction bases: 8. CDR3 in DNA: TGTGCCAGCAGCTTGGGCGGTGGCCAGGGGGCCTACGAGCAGTACTTC. Protein sequence: CASSLGGGQGAYEQYF.

This clone was seen a few times. The CDR3 protein is CASSYEGNYGYTF. CDR3 sequence (DNA): TGTGCCAGCAGTTACGAGGGAAACTATGGCTACACCTTC. The chain employs TRBV6-5 and TRBJ1-2; D is unclear. Trimming pared 2 bases from V and 2 bases from J, leaving 6 bases between. Germline values: CDR1 MNHEY, CDR2 SVGAGI. There are 13 residues in the CDR3.

V and J are TRBV7-2 and TRBJ2-3, with 10 bases lining up with TRBD1. The CDR3 sequence is 16 residues long. Trimming removed 3 bases from V and 1 base from J; junction bases left unmatched: 4. CDR1 and CDR2 (germline): SGHTA, FQGNSA. The CDR3 reads CASSFLGTGGTDTQYF. The CDR3 DNA reads TGTGCCAGCAGCTTTCTGGGGACAGGGGGCACAGATACGCAGTATTTT.

The sample holds one count of this clone. The chain is built from TRBV5-6 and TRBJ2-7; 16 bases map to TRBD2. The junction had 9 bases not matched to a gene; V was cut back by 4 bases and J by 5 bases. The germline gives CDR1 SGHDT, CDR2 YYEEEE. CDR3 length equals 17 residues. CDR3 amino acids: CASSLGTSGRVDNEQYF. CDR3 nucleotides: TGTGCCAGCAGCCTCGGGACTAGCGGGAGGGTAGATAACGAGCAGTACTTC.

This clone occurred a few times. This chain links TRBV27 with TRBJ1-4; no reliable D call. Germline CDR1 reads MNHEY; CDR2 reads SMNVEV (reference sequence). CDR3 length: 16 residues. V shed 5 bases and J shed 8 bases, with 21 bases lying between them. This CDR3 reads CASSESAGYIWEKLFF. CDR3 nucleotide sequence: TGTGCCAGCAGTGAATCCGCGGGCTACATCTGGGAAAAACTGTTTTTT.

The chain recombines TRBV5-6 with TRBJ1-5, with D tentatively TRBD1 (6 bases). The CDR3 covers 15 residues. Germline V lookup: CDR1 SGHDT, CDR2 YYEEEE. Between the trimmed V and J ends, which lost 5 bases and 3 bases, there was a span of 15 bases. CDR3 in amino acids: CASSFADRPNQPQHF. The CDR3 region has the DNA TGTGCCAGCAGTTTCGCTGACAGGCCCAATCAGCCCCAGCATTTT.

This clone occurred a few times. This chain uses TRBV24-1 with TRBJ2-3; 7 bases map to TRBD2. The V gene's germline CDR1 is KGHDR and CDR2 SFDVKD. Trimming took 4 bases from V and 0 from J; bases not matched to a gene: 12. This CDR3 spans 18 amino acids. The CDR3 protein is CATSESTTSGMSTDTQYF. The CDR3 nucleotides read TGTGCCACCAGTGAATCTACGACGAGCGGGATGAGCACAGATACGCAGTATTTT.

This clone was seen only a few times. V gene TRBV7-9 combines with J gene TRBJ2-7; 9 nucleotides align to TRBD2. The V and J ends lost 1 base and 0 bases, in that order; junction bases with no gene match: 13. In germline, CDR1 is SEHNR, CDR2 FQNEAQ (reference sequence). This CDR3 spans 19 amino acids. This CDR3 reads CASSLVVQALAGSSYEQYF. For the CDR3, the DNA is TGTGCCAGCAGCTTAGTGGTCCAGGCCCTAGCGGGGAGCTCCTACGAGCAGTACTTC.

This sequence joins TRBV12-5 and TRBJ2-3; D unclear. V was pared by 5 bases and J by 4 bases, with 10 bases between. Germline loops: CDR1 LGHNT, CDR2 FRNRAP. There are 13 residues in the CDR3. The CDR3 region is CASGPSVPDTQYF. In nucleotides, the CDR3 is TGTGCTAGTGGTCCTTCGGTCCCAGATACGCAGTATTTT.

The chain links TRBV6-5 to TRBJ2-7; perhaps TRBD1 as D (6 bases). Looked up from germline, CDR1 is MNHEY and CDR2 is SVGAGI. This CDR3 is 15 amino acids long. With 4 bases removed from V and 6 bases from J, the gap between germline ends came to 19 bases. The CDR3 nucleotides read TGTGCCAGCAGTTCAATCCAGGGGCAATTCGGCGAGCAGTACTTC. Translating gives CASSSIQGQFGEQYF.

This clone was counted only a few times. The rearrangement links TRBV11-2 to TRBJ2-7; D ambiguous. This CDR3 region has 12 residues. Germline V gene lookup returns CDR1 SGHAT and CDR2 FQNNGV. V was clipped by 3 bases and J by 3 bases, with 6 bases between them. The CDR3 is CASSFVIYEQYF. DNA for the CDR3: TGTGCCAGCAGCTTTGTAATCTACGAGCAGTACTTC.

This clone was detected only once. The chain joins TRBV6-5 to TRBJ2-7; the match to TRBD2 covers 11 bases. V gave up 2 bases and J gave up 4 bases; unmatched junction bases: 4. CDR3 length equals 15 residues. Germline-derived CDR1 and CDR2 are MNHEY and SVGAGI. The CDR3 DNA follows: TGTGCCAGCAGTTACGCTAGCGGGGGGCTTTACGAGCAGTACTTC. Protein product: CASSYASGGLYEQYF.

V usage is TRBV7-8 and J usage is TRBJ2-3, with no clear D. V was clipped by 5 bases and J by 2 bases, with 8 bases between them. The CDR3 contains 13 residues. Germline CDR1 reads SGHVS; CDR2 reads FQNEAQ. The CDR3 DNA follows: TGTGCCAGCAGCCCTTCCCCCACAGATACGCAGTATTTT. This encodes CASSPSPTDTQYF.

V gene TRBV2 combines with J gene TRBJ2-1; 7 bases are a match to TRBD2. V was clipped by 6 bases and J by 0 bases; unmatched bases: 14. Germline CDR1 SNHLY, CDR2 FYNNEI. This CDR3 region has 18 residues. CDR3 region: CASRGWVGLPNSYNEQFF. CDR3 DNA sequence: TGTGCCAGCAGGGGGTGGGTGGGACTACCAAACTCCTACAATGAGCAGTTCTTC. Looking up the rest from reference TRBV2 and TRBJ2-1 gives the full variable domain: EPEVTQTPSHQVTQMGQEVILRCVPISNHLYFYWYRQILGQKVEFLVSFYNNEISEKSEIFDDQFSVERPDGSNFTLKIRSTKLEDSAMYFCASRGWVGLPNSYNEQFFGPGTRLTVL.

The chain combines TRBV6-4 with TRBJ1-1; 9 bases match TRBD1. The CDR3 covers 13 residues. The V and J ends lost 7 bases and 4 bases, in that order; junction bases with no gene match: 4. Germline-derived CDR1 and CDR2 are MRHNA and SNTAGT. CDR3: CASKRTGATEAFF. DNA for the CDR3: TGTGCCAGCAAGCGGACAGGGGCCACTGAAGCTTTCTTT.